This T cell receptor beta chain stems from a study of blood T cell repertoires in COVID-19. For the study at large: Sites in the United States, Italy and Spain provided acute and convalescent COVID-19 samples. PBMCs, B-cell-depleted T cells, or T cells were the source of the cDNA or gDNA that made up the material.

Recruited during active infection, patients (from Seattle) were subsequently followed longitudinally. Authors' data handling: For nucleated cells, counts were estimated from reference gene primer amplification. Some clones are missing from TCRdb's copy, which holds only in-frame ones; the method was immunoSEQ multiplex PCR. V and J calls and clone size follow that table, whereas D and trimming were derived from the DNA. The sample has about 56,000 clones; roughly 72% are singletons. The V gene end was trimmed by 5 bases and the J gene end by 6 bases; junction bases not matched to a gene: 1. Germline V gives CDR1 MNHEY, CDR2 SVGEGT. The CDR3 is 13 amino acids.

The TCR originated in a woman aged 70-85 years with COVID-19, enrolled during active disease. Sample: peripheral blood. J is TRBJ1-5 and V is TRBV6-2 or TRBV6-3; the match to TRBD1 covers 10 bases. CDR3 nucleotides: TGTGCCAGCAGTGGGACAGGGGTTCAGCCCCAGCATTTT. This translates into CASSGTGVQPQHF.